The 18 T cell receptor beta chains listed next were all sequenced from one sample in a study of blood T cell repertoires in COVID-19. The table came from immunoSEQ multiplex PCR; TCRdb's copy has only in-frame clones and leaves some out. The table has around 250,000 clones, roughly nine tenths seen once; the top ten hold approximately 1.3%. The sequenced material came from PBMCs or T cells enriched from blood (not recorded which). These TCRs come from a human donor in a cohort exposed to, infected with or recovered from COVID-19 (not recorded which). The donor label of this sample is uncertain.

The chain combines TRBV6-5 with TRBJ1-1, with 7 positions matching TRBD1. Germline CDR1 MNHEY, CDR2 SVGAGI. Trimming at V came to 0 bases and at J to 1 base, leaving 2 bases not matched to a gene. CDR3 size: 15 residues. CDR3 in amino acids: CASSYSGGPNTEAFF. CDR3 nucleotides: TGTGCCAGCAGTTACTCAGGGGGCCCGAACACTGAAGCTTTCTTT.

The chain carries TRBV10-3 and TRBJ1-6, with 8 bases lining up with TRBD1. CDR1 and CDR2 (germline): ENHRY, SYGVKD. There are 15 residues in the CDR3. V dropped 8 bases and J dropped 7; count of bases not matched to a gene: 10. CDR3 nucleotide sequence: TGTGCCATCTCATTAGGACAGGGAGGAAATTCACCCCTCCACTTT. It codes for CAISLGQGGNSPLHF.

The rearrangement links TRBV27 to TRBJ1-1; D ambiguous. Germline V CDR1 and CDR2: MNHEY, SMNVEV (reference sequence). This CDR3 region has 12 residues. V dropped 5 bases and J dropped 5 bases, with 9 bases sitting between them. The CDR3 DNA reads as TGTGCCAGCAGTAATAGAGGAACTGAAGCTTTCTTT. Translating it yields CASSNRGTEAFF.

J is TRBJ2-5 and V is TRBV13, with D maybe TRBD1 (6 bases). This CDR3 contains 16 residues. V was shortened by 2 bases and J by 2 bases, with 15 bases between the two germline ends. Germline CDR1 and CDR2: PRHDT and FYEKMQ (reference sequence). The CDR3 sequence is CASSLREPGAQETQYF. The CDR3 DNA reads as TGTGCCAGCAGCTTAAGGGAACCAGGGGCACAAGAGACCCAGTACTTC.

The chain is built from TRBV24-1 and TRBJ2-7; 7 bases are a match to TRBD1. The trim removed 6 bases at V and 7 bases at J, leaving 8 bases unmatched. Germline CDR1 reads KGHDR; CDR2 reads SFDVKD. The CDR3 loop spans 13 amino acids. Here the CDR3 reads CATSRDRLKEQYF. The CDR3 DNA reads as TGTGCCACCAGTCGGGACAGACTGAAGGAGCAGTACTTC.

The CDR3 sequence is CASSWQFDTEAFF. The CDR3 DNA reads TGTGCCAGCAGTTGGCAGTTCGACACTGAAGCTTTCTTT. V usage is TRBV27 and J usage is TRBJ1-1; D uncertain. V was pared by 4 bases and J by 3 bases, with 9 bases between. Germline CDR1 MNHEY, CDR2 SMNVEV (reference sequence). This CDR3 has 13 residues.

This sequence joins TRBV24-1 and TRBJ2-2, with 10 nucleotides matching TRBD1. V lost 6 bases and J lost 4; bases outside the gene matches: 1. Germline lookup yields CDR1 KGHDR and CDR2 SFDVKD. There are 14 residues in the CDR3. This chain's CDR3 is CATSRTGGTGELFF. The CDR3 DNA reads TGTGCCACCAGTCGGACAGGGGGCACCGGGGAGCTGTTTTTT.

This chain connects TRBV5-4 to TRBJ1-2; TRBD1 aligns across 11 bases. CDR1 SGHNT and CDR2 YYREEE come from the germline V gene (reference sequence). J gave up 4 bases and V 4 bases, and 6 bases lay outside the gene matches. The CDR3 loop spans 15 amino acids. DNA of the CDR3: TGTGCCAGCAGCGCAGCCGGGACAGGGGGCTATGGCTACACCTTC. As protein: CASSAAGTGGYGYTF.

The chain uses TRBV19 and TRBJ1-1; TRBD1 agrees at 9 bases. There are 15 residues in the CDR3. Trimming removed 4 bases from V and 4 bases from J; junction bases left unmatched: 7. Per germline, CDR1 LNHDA and CDR2 SQIVND (reference sequence). CDR3 sequence reads: CASSTVTGGFTEAFF. CDR3 sequence (DNA): TGTGCCAGTAGTACGGTCACAGGGGGCTTCACTGAAGCTTTCTTT.

The chain recombines TRBV7-3 with TRBJ2-5; 10 positions match TRBD1. J lost 2 bases, V lost 5 bases, and 5 bases had no gene match. CDR3 length equals 15 residues. Germline V gene sequence: CDR1 SGHTA, CDR2 FQGTGA. The CDR3 reads CASSETGQGQETQYF. Here the CDR3 DNA reads TGTGCCAGCAGCGAAACGGGACAGGGGCAAGAGACCCAGTACTTC.

This rearrangement joins TRBV5-1 to TRBJ2-2; possibly TRBD2 for D (6 bases). V was shortened by 3 bases and J by 1 base, with 10 bases between the two germline ends. Germline V gene sequence: CDR1 SGHRS, CDR2 YFSETQ. The CDR3 runs to 15 residues. CDR3 residues: CASSSRGRNTGELFF. CDR3 DNA: TGCGCCAGCAGCTCCCGGGGGAGGAACACCGGGGAGCTGTTTTTT.

V gene TRBV11-2 combines with J gene TRBJ1-4, with TRBD1 as a possible D gene (5 bases). V was trimmed by 5 bases and J by 8 bases, leaving 9 bases between them. The CDR3 has 12 residues. Germline V gene data show CDR1 as SGHAT and CDR2 as FQNNGV. DNA for the CDR3: TGTGCCAGCAGCAAGCGACAGGAAAAACTGTTTTTT. Translation gives CASSKRQEKLFF.

The rearrangement joins TRBV29-1 to TRBJ1-1; D gene uncertain. The CDR3 length is 14 residues. Trimming shortened V by 5 bases and J by 1 base, and 14 bases separated the two germline ends. Germline V CDR1 and CDR2: SQVTM, ANQGSEA. CDR3 in amino acids: CSVWGGWRNTEAFF. Here the CDR3 DNA reads TGCAGCGTTTGGGGAGGTTGGAGGAACACTGAAGCTTTCTTT. Variable domain in full (rest from reference TRBV29-1 and TRBJ1-1): SAVISQKPSRDICQRGTSLTIQCQVDSQVTMMFWYRQQPGQSLTLIATANQGSEATYESGFVIDKFPISRPNLTFSTLTVSNMSPEDSSIYLCSVWGGWRNTEAFFGQGTRLTVV.

The gene calls are TRBV19 and TRBJ1-1; 8 nucleotides match TRBD1. The CDR3 is 16 residues long. The ends lost 3 bases at V and 0 bases at J; junction bases unmatched: 6. Germline lookup yields CDR1 LNHDA and CDR2 SQIVND (reference sequence). This chain's CDR3 is CASSIGQGAMNTEAFF. CDR3 DNA: TGTGCCAGTAGTATTGGGCAGGGGGCGATGAACACTGAAGCTTTCTTT.

The chain has TRBV5-4 and TRBJ2-1, with 12 positions matching TRBD2. Losses at the gene ends were 0 bases for V and 8 bases for J; bases not matched to a gene: 3. Germline V CDR1 and CDR2: SGHNT, YYREEE (reference sequence). CDR3 length: 15 residues. For the CDR3, the DNA is TGTGCCAGCAGCTTGGAGTCTAGCGGGGGGGATGAGCAGTTCTTC. This gives the protein CASSLESSGGDEQFF.

The chain is built from TRBV5-1 and TRBJ2-1; TRBD2 aligns across 9 bases. This CDR3 has 14 residues. Germline loops: CDR1 SGHRS, CDR2 YFSETQ. V dropped 4 bases and J dropped 8; count of bases not matched to a gene: 7. The CDR3 sequence: CASSPGRTSDEQFF. For the CDR3, the DNA is TGCGCCAGCAGCCCCGGAAGGACTAGCGATGAGCAGTTCTTC. Full variable domain (outside the CDR3, taken from reference TRBV5-1 and TRBJ2-1): KAGVTQTPRYLIKTRGQQVTLSCSPISGHRSVSWYQQTPGQGLQFLFEYFSETQRNKGNFPGRFSGRQFSNSRSEMNVSTLELGDSALYLCASSPGRTSDEQFFGPGTRLTVL.

The gene calls are TRBV9 and TRBJ1-5; D not resolved. The CDR3 length is 14 residues. CDR1 SGDLS and CDR2 YYNGEE come from the germline V gene. V was pared by 0 bases and J by 6 bases, with 10 bases between. CDR3 nucleotide sequence: TGTGCCAGCAGCGTAGAGGCACGGGGTCAGCCCCAGCATTTT. Its translation: CASSVEARGQPQHF.

This rearrangement joins TRBV5-1 to TRBJ2-2, with D perhaps TRBD1 (7 bases). Trimming removed 2 bases at V and 7 bases at J, with 12 bases between. CDR1 is SGHRS and CDR2 is YFSETQ in the germline V gene. The CDR3 loop spans 14 amino acids. CDR3 residues: CASSLDREDGELFF. CDR3 bases: TGCGCCAGCAGCTTAGACAGGGAGGACGGGGAGCTGTTTTTT.